This entry features one T cell receptor (beta chain) sequence. Germline lookup yields CDR1 LGHNT and CDR2 FRNRAP. CDR3 length: 17 residues. The V segment lost 6 bases and the J segment 5 bases; nucleotides outside the gene matches: 7. These data are taken from a study of blood T cell repertoires in COVID-19. Study-level information: There were acute and convalescent COVID-19 samples, and they came from the United States, Italy and Spain. T cells, B-cell-depleted T cells, or PBMCs provided the cDNA or gDNA that served as material.

As handled by the study authors: The assay estimated nucleated cells by amplifying reference gene primers. Produced via immunoSEQ multiplex PCR; TCRdb's table is partial and in-frame only. The DNA gave D and trimming, while V, J and clone size come from that table. The repertoire consists of over 55,000 clones, with 70% to 90% occurring once and the leading ten covering approximately 23%. The receptor comes from a man between 45 and 60 years old with acute or convalescent COVID-19. The chain recombines TRBV12-5 with TRBJ2-2, with 15 bases identical to TRBD2. Sequencing was performed on peripheral blood. The CDR3, as DNA: TGTGCTAGTGGCAGCGGACTAGCGGGGGGGCAAACCGGGGAGCTGTTTTTT. Encoded protein: CASGSGLAGGQTGELFF.